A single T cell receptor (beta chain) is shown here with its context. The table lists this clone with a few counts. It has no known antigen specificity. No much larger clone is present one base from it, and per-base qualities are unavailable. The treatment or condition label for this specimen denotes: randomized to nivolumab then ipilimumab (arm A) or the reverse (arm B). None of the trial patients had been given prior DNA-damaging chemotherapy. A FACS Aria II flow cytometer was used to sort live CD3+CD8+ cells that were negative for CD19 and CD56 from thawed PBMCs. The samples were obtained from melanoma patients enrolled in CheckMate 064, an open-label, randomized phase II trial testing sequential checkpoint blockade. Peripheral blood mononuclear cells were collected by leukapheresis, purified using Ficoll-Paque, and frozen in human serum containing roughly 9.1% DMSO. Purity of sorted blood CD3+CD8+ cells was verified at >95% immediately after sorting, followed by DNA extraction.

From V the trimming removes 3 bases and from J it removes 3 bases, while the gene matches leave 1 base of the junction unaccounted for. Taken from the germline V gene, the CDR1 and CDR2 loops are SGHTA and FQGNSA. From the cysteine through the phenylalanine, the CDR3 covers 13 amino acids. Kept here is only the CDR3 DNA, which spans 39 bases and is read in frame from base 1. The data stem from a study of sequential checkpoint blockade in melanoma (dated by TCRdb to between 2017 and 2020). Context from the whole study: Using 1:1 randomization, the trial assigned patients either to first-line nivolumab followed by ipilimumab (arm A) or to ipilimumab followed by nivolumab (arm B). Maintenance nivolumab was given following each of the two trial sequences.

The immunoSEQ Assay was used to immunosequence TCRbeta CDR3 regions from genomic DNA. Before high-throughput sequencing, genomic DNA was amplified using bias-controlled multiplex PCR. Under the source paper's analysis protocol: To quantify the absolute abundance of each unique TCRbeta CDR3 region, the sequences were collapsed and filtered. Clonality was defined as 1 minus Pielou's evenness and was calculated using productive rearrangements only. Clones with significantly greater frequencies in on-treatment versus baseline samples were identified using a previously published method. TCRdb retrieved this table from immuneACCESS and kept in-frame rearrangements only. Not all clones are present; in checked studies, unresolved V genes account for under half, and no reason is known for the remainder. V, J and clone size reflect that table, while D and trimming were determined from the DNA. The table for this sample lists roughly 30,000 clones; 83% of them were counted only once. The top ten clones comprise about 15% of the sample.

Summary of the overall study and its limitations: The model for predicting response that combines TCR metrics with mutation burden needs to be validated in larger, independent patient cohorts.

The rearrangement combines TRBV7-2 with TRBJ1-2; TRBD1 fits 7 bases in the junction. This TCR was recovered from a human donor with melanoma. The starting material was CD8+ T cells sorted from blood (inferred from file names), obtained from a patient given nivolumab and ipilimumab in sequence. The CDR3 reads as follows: CASSFTGDYGYTF. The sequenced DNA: TGTGCCAGCAGCTTTACAGGGGACTATGGCTACACCTTC.